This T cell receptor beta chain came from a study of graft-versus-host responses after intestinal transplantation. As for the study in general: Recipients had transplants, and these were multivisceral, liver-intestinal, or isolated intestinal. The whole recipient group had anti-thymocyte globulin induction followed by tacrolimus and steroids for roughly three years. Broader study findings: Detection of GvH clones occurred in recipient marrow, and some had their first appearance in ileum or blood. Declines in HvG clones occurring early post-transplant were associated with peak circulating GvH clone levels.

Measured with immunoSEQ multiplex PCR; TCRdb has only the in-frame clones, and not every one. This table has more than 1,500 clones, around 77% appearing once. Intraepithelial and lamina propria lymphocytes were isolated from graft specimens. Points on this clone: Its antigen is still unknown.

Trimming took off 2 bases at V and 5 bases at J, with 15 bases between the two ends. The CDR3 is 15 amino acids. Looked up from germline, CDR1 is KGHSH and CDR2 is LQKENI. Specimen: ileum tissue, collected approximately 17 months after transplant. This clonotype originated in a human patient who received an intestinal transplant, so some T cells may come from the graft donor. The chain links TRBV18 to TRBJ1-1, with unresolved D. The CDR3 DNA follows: TGTGCCAGCTCACCAGCCGGGCCCCTAGGTACTGAAGCTTTCTTT. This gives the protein CASSPAGPLGTEAFF. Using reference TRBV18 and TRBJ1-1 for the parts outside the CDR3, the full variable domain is NAGVMQNPRHLVRRRGQEARLRCSPMKGHSHVYWYRQLPEEGLKFMVYLQKENIIDESGMPKERFSAEFPKEGPSILRIQQVVRGDSAAYFCASSPAGPLGTEAFFGQGTRLTVV.